These 5 T cell receptor beta chains share one sample of origin, sequenced in a study of a mutant IDH1 vaccine in newly diagnosed glioma. No antigen has been assigned to these receptors. Time point indicated: week 47, end of study. Mutant IDH1 20-mer peptide, at 300 ug, made up each vaccine dose, with topical imiquimod. This table comes from immunoSEQ multiplex PCR, and its TCRdb copy is limited to in-frame clones, with some not included. The sample lists tens of thousands of clones; 82% were seen once. The material was PBMCs, obtained from a glioma patient whose treatment included an IDH1 peptide vaccine. Receptors were obtained from a man aged 18 to 30 with glioma. Some clones in this sample may be carry-over from other donors' samples.

This CDR3 reads CASSYWGGNQPQHF. DNA of the CDR3: TGTGCCAGCAGTTACTGGGGGGGCAATCAGCCCCAGCATTTT. This chain uses TRBV6-6 with TRBJ1-5; possible D gene TRBD1, 5 bases. Germline V lookup: CDR1 MNHNY, CDR2 SVGAGI (reference sequence). The CDR3 totals 14 residues. Trimming removed 1 base at V and 2 bases at J, with 6 bases between.

The chain couples TRBV30 to TRBJ1-1, with unresolved D. The CDR3 is 13 residues long. In germline, CDR1 is GTSNPN, CDR2 SVGIG (reference sequence). Trimming left V 0 bases short and J 1 base short, with 6 bases between. The CDR3 reads CAWSVLGNTEAFF. The CDR3 nucleotides are TGTGCCTGGAGTGTACTAGGGAACACTGAAGCTTTCTTT.

The V call is TRBV7-2, the J call TRBJ2-7; 9 bases are a match to TRBD1. The junction had 9 bases not matched to a gene; V was cut back by 4 bases and J by 2 bases. CDR3 length: 16 residues. CDR1 is SGHTA and CDR2 is FQGNSA in the germline V gene. The CDR3 reads CASSSPGTGPTYEQYF. CDR3 DNA: TGTGCCAGCAGCTCGCCCGGGACAGGGCCTACCTACGAGCAGTACTTC.

V and J are TRBV5-4 and TRBJ1-5; 8 bases map to TRBD1. The CDR3 covers 13 residues. V shed 2 bases and J 9 bases; nucleotides not matched to a gene: 4. Germline V gene data show CDR1 as SGHNT and CDR2 as YYREEE (reference sequence). The CDR3 nucleotides are TGTGCCAGCAGCTTCAGGGGGCAGGGGCCCCAGCATTTT. As protein: CASSFRGQGPQHF.

The chain employs TRBV6-5 and TRBJ1-6; D is uncertain. In germline, CDR1 is MNHEY, CDR2 SVGAGI. CDR3 length: 13 amino acids. Trimming removed 6 bases at V and 7 bases at J, with 10 bases between. The CDR3 DNA reads TGTGCCAGCAGGCCTAAGATGAATTCACCCCTCCACTTT. This sequence encodes CASRPKMNSPLHF.